The subject of this entry is one TCR beta chain. The sample is drawn from a study of blood T cell repertoires in COVID-19. Background on the study: The analysed material was cDNA or gDNA that came from T cells, B-cell-depleted T cells, or PBMCs.

As handled by the study authors: Estimation of nucleated cell counts was performed using reference gene primer amplification. Clones were read by immunoSEQ multiplex PCR, and TCRdb kept only the in-frame ones, dropping some. V, J and clone size were drawn from that table, and D and trimming were deduced from the DNA. The sample has about 83,000 clones, around three quarters seen once. The CDR3 has 14 residues. V was cut by 6 bases and J by 5 bases, with 16 bases left in between. The germline CDR1 and CDR2 sequences are MNHNY and SVGAGI (reference sequence). The sequence was collected from a woman older than 75 with active or convalescent COVID-19. The chain joins TRBV6-6 to TRBJ1-1; D remains ambiguous. The sequenced material came from peripheral blood. The CDR3, as DNA: TGTGCCAGCAGGCCCCCGGGGTGGGAGACTGAAGCTTTCTTT. Its protein product is CASRPPGWETEAFF.